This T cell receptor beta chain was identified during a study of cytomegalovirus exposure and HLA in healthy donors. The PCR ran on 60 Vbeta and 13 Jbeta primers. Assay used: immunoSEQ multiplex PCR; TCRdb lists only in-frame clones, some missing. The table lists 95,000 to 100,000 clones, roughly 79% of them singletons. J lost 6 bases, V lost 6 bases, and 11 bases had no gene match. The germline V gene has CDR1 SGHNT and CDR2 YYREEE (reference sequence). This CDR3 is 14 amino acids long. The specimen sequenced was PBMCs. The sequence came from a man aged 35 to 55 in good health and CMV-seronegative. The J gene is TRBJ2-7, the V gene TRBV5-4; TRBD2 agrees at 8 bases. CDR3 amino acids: CASTSGGRNSEQYF. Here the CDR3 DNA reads TGTGCCAGCACCTCGGGGGGGCGGAACAGCGAGCAGTACTTC.